This is a list of T cell receptor beta chains from one sample in a study of T cell changes during pregnancy in multiple sclerosis. The method was immunoSEQ multiplex PCR; TCRdb's version includes in-frame clones alone and lacks a portion of them. This sample has approximately 100,000 clones; 91% occur once, and the top ten carry about 3.4%. Sequences were derived from peripheral blood, sampled in the second trimester of pregnancy. All receptors derive from a female donor with multiple sclerosis, enrolled in a pregnancy study. Both conserved end residues are part of each CDR3. The order of the fields is clone size, V gene, D gene, J gene, CDR3 DNA, CDR3 protein. The D gene is left open where the match is weak. Size tells how often a clone was seen (once, few, many) or the class of an expanded clone, and some rows leave it out.

abundance: NA
v_gene: TRBV2
d_gene: NA
j_gene: TRBJ2-5
CDR3nt: TGTGCCAGCAGTGAGGTCAGCCAAGAGACCCAGTACTTC
CDR3aa: CASSEVSQETQYF

abundance: NA
v_gene: TRBV27
d_gene: NA
j_gene: TRBJ2-7
CDR3nt: TGTGCCAGTCGGAGCGGGTACGAGCAGTACTTC
CDR3aa: CASRSGYEQYF

abundance: NA
v_gene: TRBV19
d_gene: NA
j_gene: TRBJ2-3
CDR3nt: TGTGCCAGTAGTCCCATATTGGGTGGACAGCTGGATACGCAGTATTTT
CDR3aa: CASSPILGGQLDTQYF

abundance: NA
v_gene: TRBV9
d_gene: TRBD2
j_gene: TRBJ2-1
CDR3nt: TGTGCCAGCAGCGTAGGGCGGCTAGCGGGGTACAATGAGCAGTTCTTC
CDR3aa: CASSVGRLAGYNEQFF

abundance: NA
v_gene: TRBV25-1
d_gene: NA
j_gene: TRBJ1-1
CDR3nt: TGTGCCAGCAGTGAATCGGGATCAGAGAACACTGAAGCTTTCTTT
CDR3aa: CASSESGSENTEAFF

abundance: NA
v_gene: TRBV5-1
d_gene: TRBD2
j_gene: TRBJ2-5
CDR3nt: TGCGCCAGCAGCTTGGTAACTAGCGGGAGAAGTAGTCTGAAGACCCAGTACTTC
CDR3aa: CASSLVTSGRSSLKTQYF

abundance: NA
v_gene: TRBV27
d_gene: NA
j_gene: TRBJ1-2
CDR3nt: TGTGCCAGCACCTCGACCCAGGGGTACTATGGCTACACCTTC
CDR3aa: CASTSTQGYYGYTF

abundance: NA
v_gene: TRBV4-3
d_gene: NA
j_gene: TRBJ2-3
CDR3nt: TGCGCCAGCAGCCCCGGGGGTAGCGCCACAGATACGCAGTATTTT
CDR3aa: CASSPGGSATDTQYF

abundance: once
v_gene: TRBV19
d_gene: NA
j_gene: TRBJ1-3
CDR3nt: TGTGCCAGTATAGGGGTAGCAGGGGACTACTCTGGAAACACCATATATTTT
CDR3aa: CASIGVAGDYSGNTIYF

abundance: once
v_gene: TRBV30
d_gene: NA
j_gene: TRBJ2-3
CDR3nt: TGTGCCTGGAGGCCCATTGGGACTGGACCTCGTGCTAGCACAGATACGCAGTATTTT
CDR3aa: CAWRPIGTGPRASTDTQYF

abundance: NA
v_gene: TRBV27
d_gene: TRBD1
j_gene: TRBJ1-1
CDR3nt: TGTGCCACCATGGGACAGGGCCTCGTCGGCACTGAAGCTTTCTTT
CDR3aa: CATMGQGLVGTEAFF

abundance: NA
v_gene: TRBV7-2
d_gene: NA
j_gene: TRBJ1-4
CDR3nt: TGTGCCAGCAGCGGCGGATCTAATGAAAAACTGTTTTTT
CDR3aa: CASSGGSNEKLFF

abundance: NA
v_gene: TRBV6-5
d_gene: TRBD2
j_gene: TRBJ2-7
CDR3nt: TGTGCCAGCAGTTACCGGACTAGCGGGAGTGGTAGGGAGCAGTACTTC
CDR3aa: CASSYRTSGSGREQYF

abundance: NA
v_gene: TRBV6-1
d_gene: TRBD1
j_gene: TRBJ1-2
CDR3nt: TGTGCCAGCAGCTGGACAGGGGCGGACTATGGCTACACCTTC
CDR3aa: CASSWTGADYGYTF

abundance: once
v_gene: TRBV27
d_gene: TRBD2
j_gene: TRBJ2-7
CDR3nt: TGTGCCAGCAAGGGAGATTTAGCGGGAGGGCCTTACGAGCAGTACTTC
CDR3aa: CASKGDLAGGPYEQYF

abundance: NA
v_gene: TRBV19
d_gene: TRBD2
j_gene: TRBJ2-1
CDR3nt: TGTGCCAGTAGTCAAGCGGGAGAGGCGATCAATGAGCAGTTCTTC
CDR3aa: CASSQAGEAINEQFF

abundance: NA
v_gene: TRBV7-2
d_gene: NA
j_gene: TRBJ2-1
CDR3nt: TGTGCCAGCAGCGCCTCTTGGAGTAGCGTTAATGAGCAGTTCTTC
CDR3aa: CASSASWSSVNEQFF

abundance: NA
v_gene: TRBV29-1
d_gene: TRBD1
j_gene: TRBJ2-7
CDR3nt: TGCAGCGCCTCAGGGACAGGGACAACCTACGAGCAGTACTTC
CDR3aa: CSASGTGTTYEQYF

abundance: NA
v_gene: TRBV11-1
d_gene: TRBD2
j_gene: TRBJ2-3
CDR3nt: TGTGCCAGCAGCCGTACTAGCGGGAGTACAGATACGCAGTATTTT
CDR3aa: CASSRTSGSTDTQYF

abundance: NA
v_gene: TRBV15
d_gene: NA
j_gene: TRBJ2-2
CDR3nt: TGTGCCACCAGCAGAGTAACCGGGGAGCTGTTTTTT
CDR3aa: CATSRVTGELFF

abundance: NA
v_gene: TRBV2
d_gene: TRBD1
j_gene: TRBJ1-3
CDR3nt: TGTGCCAGCCGGGACAGGGGGACCTCTGGAAACACCATATATTTT
CDR3aa: CASRDRGTSGNTIYF

abundance: NA
v_gene: TRBV14
d_gene: TRBD2
j_gene: TRBJ2-2
CDR3nt: TGTGCCAGCAGCCGGGCGGGGGGTTCCGGGGAGCTGTTTTTT
CDR3aa: CASSRAGGSGELFF

abundance: NA
v_gene: TRBV10-3
d_gene: NA
j_gene: TRBJ2-2
CDR3nt: TGTGCCATCAGTGACAGGGGCACCGGGGAGCTGTTTTTT
CDR3aa: CAISDRGTGELFF

abundance: NA
v_gene: TRBV15
d_gene: NA
j_gene: TRBJ1-4
CDR3nt: TGTGCCACCAGCAGTGTCTCAACTAATGAAAAACTGTTTTTT
CDR3aa: CATSSVSTNEKLFF

abundance: NA
v_gene: TRBV9
d_gene: NA
j_gene: TRBJ2-7
CDR3nt: TGTGCCAGCAGCGTAGGACAGAGCAAATACGAGCAGTACTTC
CDR3aa: CASSVGQSKYEQYF

abundance: NA
v_gene: TRBV9
d_gene: TRBD1
j_gene: TRBJ2-7
CDR3nt: TGTGCCAGCAGCTTGGGGGGACAGGCAACCTACGAGCAGTACTTC
CDR3aa: CASSLGGQATYEQYF

abundance: NA
v_gene: TRBV7-6
d_gene: TRBD2
j_gene: TRBJ2-7
CDR3nt: TGTGCCAGCAGCCCTGAGGGTGGGGTGCCTAGCGGCAGCAGCTACGAGCAGTACTTC
CDR3aa: CASSPEGGVPSGSSYEQYF

abundance: once
v_gene: TRBV4-2
d_gene: NA
j_gene: TRBJ2-3
CDR3nt: TGTGCCAGCAGCCATCCCCAGGCGGATACGCAGTATTTT
CDR3aa: CASSHPQADTQYF

abundance: NA
v_gene: TRBV2
d_gene: TRBD1
j_gene: TRBJ2-1
CDR3nt: TGTGCCAGCAGTTTTGCGACAGGGCCCTACAATGAGCAGTTCTTC
CDR3aa: CASSFATGPYNEQFF

abundance: NA
v_gene: TRBV27
d_gene: NA
j_gene: TRBJ2-2
CDR3nt: TGTGCCAGCAGTCGGGACTTCACCGGGGAGCTGTTTTTT
CDR3aa: CASSRDFTGELFF

abundance: NA
v_gene: TRBV19
d_gene: TRBD2
j_gene: TRBJ2-3
CDR3nt: TGTGCCAGTAGGAGGACTAGCGGCCGCACAGATACGCAGTATTTT
CDR3aa: CASRRTSGRTDTQYF

abundance: NA
v_gene: TRBV9
d_gene: TRBD1
j_gene: TRBJ2-1
CDR3nt: TGTGCCAGCAGCGCCGGGACAGGGGGCCACAATGAGCAGTTCTTC
CDR3aa: CASSAGTGGHNEQFF

abundance: NA
v_gene: TRBV5-6
d_gene: TRBD2
j_gene: TRBJ2-1
CDR3nt: TGTGCCAGCAGGGGGGGGGTAGGGAGGACCTACAATGAGCAGTTCTTC
CDR3aa: CASRGGVGRTYNEQFF

abundance: NA
v_gene: TRBV14
d_gene: TRBD2
j_gene: TRBJ2-1
CDR3nt: TGTGCCAGCAGCCAAGATTGGGCTAGCGGGAGCAATGAGCAGTTCTTC
CDR3aa: CASSQDWASGSNEQFF

abundance: NA
v_gene: TRBV6-6
d_gene: TRBD1
j_gene: TRBJ2-7
CDR3nt: TGTGCCAGCACAAAACAGGGGGCGGGGAACGAGCAGTACTTC
CDR3aa: CASTKQGAGNEQYF

abundance: NA
v_gene: TRBV9
d_gene: NA
j_gene: TRBJ2-7
CDR3nt: TGTGCCAGCAGCGTAGGTCCCCTGGGGAGTGGGCCCTACGAGCAGTACTTC
CDR3aa: CASSVGPLGSGPYEQYF

abundance: NA
v_gene: TRBV7-9
d_gene: NA
j_gene: TRBJ2-7
CDR3nt: TGTGCCAGCAGCTCTAGGAGCTACGAGCAGTACTTC
CDR3aa: CASSSRSYEQYF

abundance: NA
v_gene: TRBV5-4
d_gene: NA
j_gene: TRBJ2-7
CDR3nt: TGTGCCAGCAGCTTTACCGGAGTCGAGCAGTACTTC
CDR3aa: CASSFTGVEQYF

abundance: NA
v_gene: TRBV7-9
d_gene: NA
j_gene: TRBJ1-4
CDR3nt: TGTGCCAGCAGCTTAGAGCAGGGATTTCGGGAAAAACTGTTTTTT
CDR3aa: CASSLEQGFREKLFF

abundance: NA
v_gene: TRBV18
d_gene: TRBD2
j_gene: TRBJ2-1
CDR3nt: TGTGCCAGCTCACCACTGCAAGGACTAGCGGGATTCAATGAGCAGTTCTTC
CDR3aa: CASSPLQGLAGFNEQFF

abundance: NA
v_gene: TRBV14
d_gene: NA
j_gene: TRBJ2-7
CDR3nt: TGTGCCAGCAGCCAAGGGAGCGGGTGGGCCTACGAGCAGTACTTC
CDR3aa: CASSQGSGWAYEQYF

abundance: NA
v_gene: TRBV5-1
d_gene: TRBD1
j_gene: TRBJ1-4
CDR3nt: TGCGCCAGCAGCTCAAATCCGGGACAGGGTACAGAAAAACTGTTTTTT
CDR3aa: CASSSNPGQGTEKLFF

abundance: few
v_gene: TRBV9
d_gene: TRBD1
j_gene: TRBJ2-2
CDR3nt: TGTGCCAGCAGCGCCCACTTCTCCGGGACAGGGGGCACCGGGGAGCTGTTTTTT
CDR3aa: CASSAHFSGTGGTGELFF

abundance: once
v_gene: TRBV18
d_gene: NA
j_gene: TRBJ2-7
CDR3nt: TGTGCCAGCTCACCACTTGGCAGGGCTTCCTACGAGCAGTACTTC
CDR3aa: CASSPLGRASYEQYF

abundance: NA
v_gene: TRBV4-2
d_gene: NA
j_gene: TRBJ2-7
CDR3nt: TGTGCCAGCAGCCAATCAACAGCCCAATACGAGCAGTACTTC
CDR3aa: CASSQSTAQYEQYF

abundance: NA
v_gene: TRBV15
d_gene: TRBD2
j_gene: TRBJ2-5
CDR3nt: TGTGCCACCAGCAATCCGGGGAGGGTGTCGGAGACCCAGTACTTC
CDR3aa: CATSNPGRVSETQYF

abundance: few
v_gene: TRBV6-5
d_gene: NA
j_gene: TRBJ1-1
CDR3nt: TGTGCCAGTATCAGCGGCACTGAAGCTTTCTTT
CDR3aa: CASISGTEAFF

abundance: NA
v_gene: TRBV9
d_gene: NA
j_gene: TRBJ2-3
CDR3nt: TGTGCCAGCAGCCTAACTAGGAGCACAGATACGCAGTATTTT
CDR3aa: CASSLTRSTDTQYF

abundance: NA
v_gene: TRBV28
d_gene: TRBD2
j_gene: TRBJ2-7
CDR3nt: TGTGCCAGCAGTTTCGACCTTAGACTAGCGGGAGGGCCGGGAGAGCAGTACTTC
CDR3aa: CASSFDLRLAGGPGEQYF

abundance: many
v_gene: TRBV5-1
d_gene: TRBD2
j_gene: TRBJ2-7
CDR3nt: TGCGCCAGCAGCTCCGGACTAGCGGGAGCCATAGGGGAGCAGTACTTC
CDR3aa: CASSSGLAGAIGEQYF

abundance: NA
v_gene: TRBV19
d_gene: NA
j_gene: TRBJ1-4
CDR3nt: TGTGCCAGTAGTATCGGACTTGTAACTAATGAAAAACTGTTTTTT
CDR3aa: CASSIGLVTNEKLFF

abundance: NA
v_gene: TRBV11-3
d_gene: TRBD1
j_gene: TRBJ2-7
CDR3nt: TGTGCCAGCAGCCGCGACAGGGGCGAGCAGTACTTC
CDR3aa: CASSRDRGEQYF

abundance: NA
v_gene: TRBV7-9
d_gene: NA
j_gene: TRBJ2-7
CDR3nt: TGTGCCAGCAGGTCGGGACTCACCTACGAGCAGTACTTC
CDR3aa: CASRSGLTYEQYF